These 18 T cell receptor beta chains were all obtained from the same sample, sequenced in a study of brain T cells in children with intractable seizures. Time point noted: blood from clinic visit 5 months post-surgery; TSC patient then seizure free. The repertoire was sequenced with immunoSEQ multiplex PCR; TCRdb's copy has only in-frame clones and lacks some. This repertoire shows around 340,000 clones, approximately 93% found once; its top ten account for roughly 5.8%. Here the sequenced sample was peripheral blood, taken less than 6 months after surgery. These receptors all come from a boy less than two years old with tuberous sclerosis and intractable seizures.

This sequence joins TRBV24-1 and TRBJ1-2, with 7 nucleotides matching TRBD1. This CDR3 has 14 residues. CDR1 is KGHDR, CDR2 SFDVKD, per germline. Trimming took 7 bases from V and 8 from J; bases not matched to a gene: 12. The chain's CDR3 is CATSERQGLGGYTF. The CDR3 DNA sequence: TGTGCCACCAGCGAGAGACAGGGCCTAGGGGGCTACACCTTC.

In its sample, this clone was seen a few times. The V gene is TRBV10-3, the J gene TRBJ1-6; the match to TRBD1 covers 9 bases. Germline loops: CDR1 ENHRY, CDR2 SYGVKD. The CDR3 has 15 residues. With V trimmed by 3 bases and J by 5 bases, 2 bases remained unmatched. CDR3 nucleotide sequence: TGTGCCATCAGTGATAGGACAGGGGATAATTCACCCCTCCACTTT. It translates to CAISDRTGDNSPLHF.

This chain links TRBV18 with TRBJ1-1; the D gene is possibly TRBD1 (6 bases). The V gene lost 2 bases and the J gene lost 3 bases, with 10 bases spanning the gap. Germline assignment: CDR1 KGHSH and CDR2 LQKENI. CDR3 length: 14 residues. The CDR3 nucleotides are TGTGCCAGCTCACCAAACAGGGAAGACACTGAAGCTTTCTTT. It codes for CASSPNREDTEAFF.

The chain has TRBV5-3 and TRBJ1-5; TRBD1 might be the D (6 bases). TRBV5-3 is assigned to the ORF class and has an uncertain function. CDR3 size: 19 residues. The V end lost 0 bases, the J end lost 4 bases, and 23 bases lay between the germline ends. In DNA form, the CDR3 reads TGTGCCAGAAGCTTGGCCCCATGGAGGGGGGATCCGCGAAATCAGCCCCAGCATTTT. Translating gives CARSLAPWRGDPRNQPQHF.

The V gene is TRBV11-2, the J gene TRBJ1-1, with D possibly matching TRBD1 (5 bases). The CDR3 length is 15 residues. Trimming removed 7 bases at V and 3 bases at J, with 18 bases between. Germline CDR1 and CDR2: SGHAT and FQNNGV. CDR3 loop: CASNSQGFEDTEAFF. CDR3 nucleotide sequence: TGTGCCAGCAATTCCCAGGGTTTTGAGGACACTGAAGCTTTCTTT.

The chain is built from TRBV7-3 and TRBJ2-2, with 8 bases fitting TRBD1. Germline CDR1 SGHTA, CDR2 FQGTGA. This CDR3 spans 16 amino acids. With V trimmed by 5 bases and J by 1 base, 6 bases remained unmatched. The CDR3 bases are TGTGCCAGCAGCAAAGACAGGGGAGGGAACACCGGGGAGCTGTTTTTT. The encoded protein is CASSKDRGGNTGELFF.

This clone has a handful of counts. This chain links TRBV7-2 with TRBJ1-2; D remains ambiguous. Trimming stripped 2 bases from V and 0 bases from J, with 7 bases between. Germline CDR1 SGHTA, CDR2 FQGNSA. CDR3 length: 14 residues. CDR3 loop: CASSLSGTNYGYTF. The CDR3 nucleotides read TGTGCCAGCAGCTTATCGGGGACTAACTATGGCTACACCTTC.

In regard to this clone: The same CDR3 can be traced to other DNA sequences in this sample. J is TRBJ2-5 and V is TRBV1. TRBV1 is reported as a pseudogene. The CDR3 length is 12 residues. The CDR3 sequence: CTSSRLGETQYF. In DNA, the CDR3 is TGCACCAGCAGCCGTCTAGGGGAGACCCAGTACTTC.

In DNA form, the CDR3 reads TGTGCCAGCAGTCAGGGCACTGAAGCTTTCTTT. Its translation is CASSQGTEAFF. The V call is TRBV25-1, the J call TRBJ1-1; a weak D match, TRBD1 (5 bases). Trimming stripped 5 bases from V and 4 bases from J, with 5 bases between. CDR3 length: 11 amino acids. Germline V CDR1 and CDR2: MGHDK, SYGVNS.

The chain is built from TRBV6-5 and TRBJ2-7; D is tentatively TRBD1 or TRBD2 (7 bases each). Trimming took off 0 bases at V and 2 bases at J, with 14 bases between the two ends. The CDR3 runs 16 residues. CDR1 and CDR2 (germline): MNHEY, SVGAGI. CDR3 amino acids: CASSYSRSGGAYEQYF. For the CDR3, the DNA is TGTGCCAGCAGTTACTCGCGGTCAGGGGGGGCCTACGAGCAGTACTTC.

This clone was picked up one time. The chain couples TRBV7-9 to TRBJ2-7, with D perhaps assigned TRBD1 or TRBD2 (5 bases each). V was clipped by 6 bases and J by 6 bases, with 15 bases between them. Looked up from germline, CDR1 is SEHNR and CDR2 is FQNEAQ (reference sequence). The CDR3 loop spans 13 amino acids. The CDR3 nucleotides are TGTGCCAGCAGTCCAGACAGACGGGGCGAGCAGTACTTC. Encoded protein: CASSPDRRGEQYF.

The rearrangement joins TRBV2 to TRBJ1-2; 12 bases agree with TRBD1. V gave up 6 bases and J gave up 5 bases; unmatched junction bases: 4. Germline V gives CDR1 SNHLY, CDR2 FYNNEI. The CDR3 loop spans 14 amino acids. CDR3 nucleotides: TGTGCCAGCAGGAGGGACAGGGGGCGATATGGCTACACCTTC. Translation: CASRRDRGRYGYTF.

The table lists this clone with a count of one. V usage is TRBV7-5 and J usage is TRBJ1-6. TRBV7-5 is reported as a pseudogene. This CDR3 is built from 15 residues. CDR3 nucleotides: TGTGCCAGAAGCCTACCCTTTTGGGGATGTTCACCCCTCCACTTT. It is translated as CARSLPFWGCSPLHF.

The genes are TRBV19 and TRBJ1-5; D might be TRBD1 (5 bases). There are 15 residues in the CDR3. V lost 3 bases and J lost 1, with 10 bases in between. The germline CDR1 and CDR2 sequences are LNHDA and SQIVND (reference sequence). CDR3 in DNA: TGTGCCAGTAGTATGGGGGAGTTCAGCAATCAGCCCCAGCATTTT. It codes for CASSMGEFSNQPQHF.

The chain is built from TRBV4-2 and TRBJ2-3, with 7 bases identical to TRBD1. The CDR3 is 17 amino acids. The germline gives CDR1 LGHNA, CDR2 YNFKEQ. The V and J ends lost 4 bases and 2 bases, in that order; junction bases with no gene match: 12. CDR3 sequence reads: CASSPRGTEAYTDTQYF. The CDR3 region has the DNA TGTGCCAGCAGCCCTAGAGGGACAGAGGCTTACACAGATACGCAGTATTTT.

The rearrangement joins TRBV7-9 to TRBJ1-1; 7 bases align to TRBD1. After removal of 5 bases from V and 1 base from J, the junction contained 7 bases not matched to a gene. Germline values: CDR1 SEHNR, CDR2 FQNEAQ (reference sequence). The CDR3 consists of 15 residues. The CDR3 DNA sequence: TGTGCCAGCAGCCTACAGGGGCAAGGGAACACTGAAGCTTTCTTT. It is translated as CASSLQGQGNTEAFF.

In nucleotides, the CDR3 is TGTGCCAGCAGCCGGCGATGGGGGGCAGATGAGCAGTACTTC. Translation: CASSRRWGADEQYF. V and J are TRBV13 and TRBJ2-7, with D tentatively TRBD1 or TRBD2 (6 bases each). CDR3 length: 14 amino acids. Germline assignment: CDR1 PRHDT and CDR2 FYEKMQ (reference sequence). Trimming left V 5 bases short and J 7 bases short, with 18 bases between.

This rearrangement joins TRBV11-3 to TRBJ2-7; TRBD2 matches at 9 bases. Looked up from germline, CDR1 is SGHNT and CDR2 is YENEEA. V trimming: 0 bases; J trimming: 3 bases; junction bases outside the gene matches: 9. CDR3 length: 17 residues. This CDR3 reads CASSLDRDLAGFYEQYF. The CDR3 nucleotides are TGTGCCAGCAGCTTAGATCGGGATCTAGCGGGGTTCTACGAGCAGTACTTC. The entire variable domain, with the rest obtained from reference TRBV11-3 and TRBJ2-7, is as follows: EAGVVQSPRYKIIEKKQPVAFWCNPISGHNTLYWYLQNLGQGPELLIRYENEEAVDDSQLPKDRFSAERLKGVDSTLKIQPAELGDSAVYLCASSLDRDLAGFYEQYFGPGTRLTVT.